This note documents a single T cell receptor (beta chain) sequence. The authors carried out high-throughput sequencing of TCR beta. They applied it to CD8+ and CD4+ T cells obtained from blood. This specimen comes from a study of CD8 T cells in Susac syndrome. RNA totalling about 0.45 to 1 ug underwent reverse transcription with random hexamers. TCRdb used MiXCR to reprocess the immunoSEQ multiplex PCR reads, holding one entry per CDR3 protein. The sample lists some 130,000 distinct CDR3 sequences, more than 75% occurring once. CDR3 length equals 16 residues. The V gene lost 0 bases and the J gene lost 1 base, with 10 bases spanning the gap. Germline CDR1 and CDR2: SGHDN and FVKESK.

The chain is built from TRBV14 and TRBJ2-1, with D perhaps matching TRBD2 (6 bases). The TCR sequence derives from a human donor with multiple sclerosis. Sample: CD8+ T cells from PBMCs. CDR3 sequence reads: CASSQDASGSYNEQFF. In nucleotides, the CDR3 is TGTGCCAGCAGCCAAGACGCCAGCGGGTCCTACAATGAGCAGTTCTTC.